The text below deals with one T cell receptor (beta chain). This sample was included in a study of blood T cell repertoires in COVID-19. Study-wide background: Acute-phase and convalescent COVID-19 samples originated in the United States, Italy and Spain. Sources were T cells, B-cell-depleted T cells, or PBMCs; the material itself was cDNA or gDNA.

The CDR3 extends over 16 amino acids. Germline values: CDR1 SEHNR, CDR2 FQNEAQ (reference sequence). With 1 base clipped from V and 1 base from J, the junction kept 5 bases outside the gene matches. In the original processing: Scientists estimated how many nucleated cells there were by amplifying reference gene primers. The protocol was immunoSEQ multiplex PCR, while the TCRdb copy is restricted to in-frame clones and leaves out a portion. V and J calls and clone size are given by that table; D and trimming were obtained from the DNA. The sample has tens of thousands of clones, roughly 76% seen once; the top ten hold 28%.

The sequence was collected from a woman in her 70s with acute or convalescent COVID-19. The rearrangement joins TRBV7-9 to TRBJ1-1, with 8 bases lining up with TRBD1. The sequencing input was peripheral blood. CDR3 sequence reads: CASSLVGTGPNTEAFF. The CDR3 nucleotides read TGTGCCAGCAGCTTAGTAGGGACAGGCCCGAACACTGAAGCTTTCTTT.